These 22 T cell receptor beta chains came from one sample sequenced in a study of cytomegalovirus exposure and HLA in healthy donors. Primers included in the PCR were 60 Vbeta and 13 Jbeta primers. The method was immunoSEQ multiplex PCR; TCRdb's version includes in-frame clones alone and lacks a portion of them. Recorded for this sample: roughly 190,000 clones. Sequencing used PBMCs. The origin of the receptors is a man aged 25-45 years in good health and CMV-seronegative.

This chain connects TRBV5-1 to TRBJ2-3, with 8 nucleotides matching TRBD2. Looked up from germline, CDR1 is SGHRS and CDR2 is YFSETQ. V trimming: 0 bases; J trimming: 6 bases; junction bases outside the gene matches: 6. This CDR3 is 15 amino acids long. The chain's CDR3 is CASSLDVLAVDTQYF. CDR3 nucleotide sequence: TGCGCCAGCAGCTTGGATGTACTAGCGGTGGATACGCAGTATTTT.

This chain links TRBV6-5 with TRBJ2-7, with D possibly TRBD1 on 6 matching bases. The CDR3 sequence is 15 residues long. The V gene lost 1 base and the J gene lost 5 bases, with 15 bases spanning the gap. Per germline, CDR1 MNHEY and CDR2 SVGAGI. In nucleotides, the CDR3 is TGTGCCAGCAGTTACTTGACAGGTCTCGGACACGAGCAGTACTTC. This gives the protein CASSYLTGLGHEQYF.

The V and J genes are TRBV7-4 and TRBJ2-7; D unresolved. V was pared by 5 bases and J by 0 bases, with 23 bases between. CDR3 length: 18 residues. Germline CDR1 and CDR2: SGHVT and SQSDAQ. In DNA, the CDR3 is TGTGCCAGCAGCCCACTATCCCAAGTCCCAACGGGCTCCTACGAGCAGTACTTC. Translated, it gives CASSPLSQVPTGSYEQYF.

The chain combines TRBV2 with TRBJ1-5, with 7 bases identical to TRBD1. The CDR3 has 17 residues. Germline-derived CDR1 and CDR2 are SNHLY and FYNNEI. V lost 6 bases and J lost 0; bases outside the gene matches: 11. As DNA, the CDR3 is TGTGCCAGCAGCGGGGACAGATTCCGAAATAGCAATCAGCCCCAGCATTTT. Encoded protein: CASSGDRFRNSNQPQHF.

This sequence joins TRBV27 and TRBJ1-5; 10 bases are a match to TRBD1. The V segment lost 3 bases and the J segment 3 bases; nucleotides outside the gene matches: 11. The V gene's germline CDR1 is MNHEY and CDR2 SMNVEV (reference sequence). CDR3 length: 18 residues. In DNA form, the CDR3 reads TGTGCCAGCAGTTTCTACGCTACCGGGACAGGGGTCAATCAGCCCCAGCATTTT. As protein: CASSFYATGTGVNQPQHF.

The chain has TRBV7-9 and TRBJ2-5; 10 bases fit TRBD2. Near its end, the DNA agrees better with TRBJ2-7, so the J call may be wrong. The CDR3 length is 16 residues. Per germline, CDR1 SEHNR and CDR2 FQNEAQ (reference sequence). CDR3 loop: CASSLVPLAGTYEQYF. The CDR3 DNA reads as TGTGCCAGCAGCTTAGTCCCACTAGCGGGGACCTACGAGCAGTACTTC.

This chain connects TRBV30 to TRBJ2-2; 7 bases fit TRBD2. The CDR3 runs to 16 residues. Germline CDR1 and CDR2: GTSNPN and SVGIG (reference sequence). The trim removed 5 bases at V and 3 bases at J, leaving 12 bases unmatched. The DNA of the CDR3 is TGTGCCTGGGATATGTTGGCGGGAGCCCACACCGGGGAGCTGTTTTTT. Translated: CAWDMLAGAHTGELFF.

This sequence joins TRBV18 and TRBJ2-1, with D maybe TRBD1 (5 bases). The V gene's germline CDR1 is KGHSH and CDR2 LQKENI. The CDR3 totals 17 residues. V was shortened by 0 bases and J by 5 bases, with 17 bases between the two germline ends. The CDR3 sequence is CASSPPDAGQVDNEQFF. DNA of the CDR3: TGTGCCAGCTCACCACCGGACGCAGGGCAGGTCGACAATGAGCAGTTCTTC.

The chain employs TRBV7-9 and TRBJ1-5, with D possibly matching TRBD1 (6 bases). Trimming took off 5 bases at V and 0 bases at J, with 8 bases between the two ends. This CDR3 contains 14 residues. The germline CDR1 and CDR2 sequences are SEHNR and FQNEAQ (reference sequence). The DNA for the CDR3 is TGTGCCAGCAGCCGGGACATTAGCAATCAGCCCCAGCATTTT. Residues: CASSRDISNQPQHF.

The CDR3 here is CASSPPGTGRYRLHF. CDR3 nucleotides: TGTGCCAGCAGCCCGCCGGGGACAGGGAGGTATCGCCTCCACTTT. The chain is built from TRBV28 and TRBJ1-6; 9 nucleotides align to TRBD1. The CDR3 consists of 15 residues. J was trimmed by 15 bases and V by 6 bases; bases with no gene match: 15. Per the germline V gene, CDR1 is MDHEN and CDR2 is SYDVKM.

The chain combines TRBV6-6 with TRBJ2-7; D is possibly TRBD1 (5 bases). The germline V and J ends were trimmed by 5 bases and 1 base, with 9 bases remaining between them. Germline CDR1 is MNHNY and CDR2 is SVGAGI (reference sequence). The CDR3 length is 13 residues. CDR3: CASSPQGSYEQYF. The CDR3, as DNA: TGTGCCAGCAGTCCCCAGGGTTCCTACGAGCAGTACTTC.

This rearrangement joins TRBV19 to TRBJ2-7; tentative D call: TRBD1 (6 bases). Trimming shortened V by 3 bases and J by 4 bases, and 13 bases separated the two germline ends. CDR3 length equals 14 residues. Germline CDR1 LNHDA, CDR2 SQIVND (reference sequence). For the CDR3, the DNA is TGTGCCAGTAGTATCGGGACAACGTTTTACGAGCAGTACTTC. This encodes CASSIGTTFYEQYF. Combining the CDR3 with reference TRBV19 and TRBJ2-7 gives the whole variable domain DGGITQSPKYLFRKEGQNVTLSCEQNLNHDAMYWYRQDPGQGLRLIYYSQIVNDFQKGDIAEGYSVSREKKESFPLTVTSAQKNPTAFYLCASSIGTTFYEQYFGPGTRLTVT.

The chain carries TRBV2 and TRBJ2-5, with D tentatively TRBD2 (7 bases). The CDR3 covers 15 residues. CDR1 and CDR2 from the germline V gene are SNHLY and FYNNEI. With 6 bases removed from V and 2 bases from J, the gap between germline ends came to 16 bases. Written as DNA, the CDR3 is TGTGCCAGCAGCGCCGGGGGGCAGAAACAAGAGACCCAGTACTTC. Amino acid sequence: CASSAGGQKQETQYF.

The J gene is TRBJ2-2, the V gene TRBV4-1, with D possibly TRBD1 on 5 matching bases. The germline V and J ends were trimmed by 6 bases and 0 bases, with 11 bases remaining between them. Per germline, CDR1 MGHRA and CDR2 YSYEKL. CDR3 length: 15 residues. The CDR3 coding sequence is TGCGCCAGCAGACTCGACAGATCGAACACCGGGGAGCTGTTTTTT. Amino acid sequence: CASRLDRSNTGELFF.

The chain joins TRBV5-1 to TRBJ2-7; tentatively, D is TRBD2 (7 bases). The CDR3 is 13 amino acids. Trimming took 5 bases from V and 11 from J, leaving 20 bases between them. Germline values: CDR1 SGHRS, CDR2 YFSETQ. CDR3 nucleotides: TGCGCCAGCAGGGTGGACAGTCGGGAGGCGGAGTACTTC. Protein: CASRVDSREAEYF. Using reference TRBV5-1 and TRBJ2-7 for the parts outside the CDR3, the full variable domain is KAGVTQTPRYLIKTRGQQVTLSCSPISGHRSVSWYQQTPGQGLQFLFEYFSETQRNKGNFPGRFSGRQFSNSRSEMNVSTLELGDSALYLCASRVDSREAEYFGPGTRLTVT.

The chain is built from TRBV28 and TRBJ1-1; maybe TRBD1 (6 bases). The CDR3 sequence is 13 residues long. Trimming shortened V by 6 bases and J by 10 bases, and 18 bases separated the two germline ends. CDR1 and CDR2 (germline): MDHEN, SYDVKM. The CDR3 DNA reads TGTGCCAGCAGCCTACAGGGAAAAGGGGTAGCTTTCTTT. It translates to CASSLQGKGVAFF.

This chain links TRBV5-5 with TRBJ2-3; TRBD1 aligns across 7 bases. This CDR3 is 16 amino acids long. Germline V CDR1 and CDR2: SGHKS, YYEKEE (reference sequence). The ends lost 4 bases at V and 1 base at J; junction bases unmatched: 9. For the CDR3, the DNA is TGTGCCAGCAGCCCATTCAAGGGGGCGGGCACAGATACGCAGTATTTT. It yields the protein CASSPFKGAGTDTQYF.

The CDR3 reads CASSLWDRGEDSPLHF. The CDR3 coding sequence is TGTGCCAGCAGTTTATGGGACAGGGGGGAAGATTCACCCCTCCACTTT. V usage is TRBV28 and J usage is TRBJ1-6, with 10 positions matching TRBD1. Germline CDR1 reads MDHEN; CDR2 reads SYDVKM. With V trimmed by 0 bases and J by 8 bases, 4 bases remained unmatched. The CDR3 loop spans 16 amino acids.

CDR3 sequence (DNA): TGTGCCGGCAGGACAGATCTTCTGGGCTACACCTTC. It encodes CAGRTDLLGYTF. The chain combines TRBV19 with TRBJ1-2, with D perhaps TRBD1 (6 bases). The CDR3 is 12 residues long. Trimming took off 11 bases at V and 8 bases at J, with 18 bases between the two ends. Germline V CDR1 and CDR2: LNHDA, SQIVND (reference sequence).

V is TRBV30 and J is TRBJ1-2; possible D gene TRBD1, 5 bases. Germline loops: CDR1 GTSNPN, CDR2 SVGIG (reference sequence). The V end lost 1 base, the J end lost 6 bases, and 12 bases lay between the germline ends. This CDR3 region has 13 residues. This chain's CDR3 is CAWSGGGVNGYTF. The CDR3 DNA reads as TGTGCCTGGAGTGGAGGAGGGGTTAATGGCTACACCTTC. Drawing the rest from reference TRBV30 and TRBJ1-2, the complete variable domain is SQTIHQWPATLVQPVGSPLSLECTVEGTSNPNLYWYRQAAGRGLQLLFYSVGIGQISSEVPQNLSASRPQDRQFILSSKKLLLSDSGFYLCAWSGGGVNGYTFGSGTRLTVV.

The chain employs TRBV27 and TRBJ2-3; a weak D match, TRBD2 (5 bases). Germline CDR1 MNHEY, CDR2 SMNVEV (reference sequence). The CDR3 has 14 amino acids. The V gene lost 5 bases and the J gene lost 1 base, with 10 bases spanning the gap. CDR3 in amino acids: CASSPRGRTDTQYF. The DNA of the CDR3 is TGTGCCAGCAGTCCACGGGGTCGCACAGATACGCAGTATTTT.

This chain connects TRBV4-1 to TRBJ1-2; TRBD1 agrees at 8 bases. The CDR3 sequence is 15 residues long. Trimming removed 1 base from V and 4 bases from J; junction bases left unmatched: 5. The V gene's germline CDR1 is MGHRA and CDR2 YSYEKL. The DNA for the CDR3 is TGCGCCAGCAGCCAAGTTACAGGGGGTCTCTATGGCTACACCTTC. Protein product: CASSQVTGGLYGYTF.